These 22 T cell receptor beta chains originate from one sample sequenced in a study of T cells in Graves' hyperthyroidism and ophthalmopathy. The investigators amplified TCR beta CDR3 regions from RNA transcripts. The TCR CDR3 was amplified in a first-round RT-PCR using the HTBI primer set. MiXCR, applied by TCRdb to the multiplex PCR reads, yields one record per CDR3 protein. This table holds about 580,000 distinct CDR3 sequences, 11% to 15% found once. The sequenced sample consisted of blood. The receptor source for this set is a woman aged 25 to 39 with Graves' hyperthyroidism that later progressed to Graves' ophthalmopathy.

This clonotype was recorded only once. Given the absence of the conserved phenylalanine or tryptophan at the CDR3 end, a read error is likely. The chain carries TRBV29-1 and TRBJ1-2; 10 bases match TRBD1. The ends lost 5 bases at V and 4 bases at J; junction bases unmatched: 10. Germline CDR1 is SQVTM and CDR2 is ANQGSEA. The CDR3 extends over 15 amino acids. The CDR3 DNA sequence: TGCAGCGTTTCTGGGACAGGGGAGTATCCCTATGGCTACACCCTC. This translates into CSVSGTGEYPYGYTL.

This clonotype was seen many times. V and J are TRBV7-2 and TRBJ2-7; 7 nucleotides line up with TRBD2. Germline-derived CDR1 and CDR2 are SGHTA and FQGNSA. The ends lost 2 bases at V and 5 bases at J; junction bases unmatched: 9. The CDR3 runs to 15 residues. The CDR3 here is CASSLTGTTADEQYF. CDR3 sequence (DNA): TGTGCCAGCAGCTTAACCGGGACTACTGCCGACGAGCAGTACTTC.

This clonotype has a count of ten or more. The rearrangement joins TRBV4-1 to TRBJ1-1; D call uncertain. The germline V gene has CDR1 MGHRA and CDR2 YSYEKL. Trimming left V 1 base short and J 7 bases short, with 4 bases between. The CDR3 sequence is 11 residues long. CDR3 loop: CASSQGREAFF. CDR3 DNA: TGCGCCAGCAGCCAAGGACGTGAAGCTTTCTTT.

In its sample, this clonotype was seen many times. The rearrangement uses TRBV10-3 and TRBJ2-3; D ambiguous. The CDR3 loop spans 15 amino acids. Germline V gene data show CDR1 as ENHRY and CDR2 as SYGVKD. V was pared by 3 bases and J by 0 bases, with 10 bases between. The CDR3 nucleotides read TGTGCCATCAGTGACGGCGGAACTAGCACAGATACGCAGTATTTT. Amino acid sequence: CAISDGGTSTDTQYF.

This clonotype was counted at least ten times. This chain links TRBV30 with TRBJ1-1; no clear D. The CDR3 is 11 residues long. CDR1 is GTSNPN, CDR2 SVGIG, per germline (reference sequence). The V gene lost 4 bases and the J gene lost 5 bases, with 8 bases spanning the gap. The CDR3 reads CAWTRETEAFF. CDR3 DNA: TGTGCCTGGACCCGAGAGACTGAAGCTTTCTTT.

This clonotype appeared a few times. The CDR3 bases are TGTGCCAGCAGCTTGGCCGGCAGAACCAGCTCTGGAAACACCATATATTTT. Translation: CASSLAGRTSSGNTIYF. The chain joins TRBV5-5 to TRBJ1-3; D ambiguous. Germline V gene lookup returns CDR1 SGHKS and CDR2 YYEKEE (reference sequence). The V end was cut by 0 bases, the J end by 0 bases, with 13 bases between. The CDR3 runs to 17 residues.

At least ten counts were recorded for this clonotype. The J gene is TRBJ2-5, the V gene TRBV13; 7 nucleotides agree with TRBD1. The J segment lost 2 bases and the V segment lost 3 bases, leaving 3 bases of the junction unmatched. Germline assignment: CDR1 PRHDT and CDR2 FYEKMQ (reference sequence). The CDR3 is 14 residues long. The CDR3 sequence: CASSLPGQQETQYF. CDR3 sequence (DNA): TGTGCCAGCAGCTTGCCGGGACAGCAAGAGACCCAGTACTTC.

The chain has TRBV4-1 and TRBJ1-2, with D possibly being TRBD1 (5 bases). Trimming pared 1 base from V and 8 bases from J, leaving 23 bases between. This CDR3 is built from 17 residues. Per germline, CDR1 MGHRA and CDR2 YSYEKL. This CDR3 reads CASSQGDPGLRSEGYTF. The CDR3 nucleotides read TGCGCCAGCAGCCAAGGGGATCCGGGACTGAGGAGTGAGGGCTACACCTTC.

The chain employs TRBV6-2 or TRBV6-3 and TRBJ2-7, with D uncertain. The V gene lost 4 bases and the J gene lost 5 bases, with 6 bases spanning the gap. CDR1 and CDR2 from the germline V gene are MNHEY and SVGEGT. This CDR3 region has 11 residues. In DNA form, the CDR3 reads TGTGCCAGCAGTTCTCTTCACGAGCAGTACTTC. This encodes CASSSLHEQYF.

The chain couples TRBV7-2 to TRBJ1-2, with no clear D. Germline CDR1 and CDR2: SGHTA and FQGNSA. V gave up 6 bases and J gave up 8 bases, with 16 bases separating them. The CDR3 loop spans 13 amino acids. CDR3 sequence: CASSSDPRMGYTF. The CDR3 bases are TGTGCCAGCAGTTCGGACCCTAGAATGGGCTACACCTTC.

This clonotype has a count of ten or more. This sequence joins TRBV2 and TRBJ2-1; TRBD1 agrees at 10 bases. Germline V lookup: CDR1 SNHLY, CDR2 FYNNEI. J was trimmed by 2 bases and V by 7 bases; bases with no gene match: 2. This CDR3 is built from 14 residues. The CDR3 bases are TGTGCCAGCACGGACAGGGGGACCTACAATGAGCAGTTCTTC. It is translated as CASTDRGTYNEQFF.

The sample holds many counts of this clonotype. This rearrangement joins TRBV28 to TRBJ1-5; no definite D call. Trimming removed 5 bases at V and 2 bases at J, with 19 bases between. Germline CDR1 reads MDHEN; CDR2 reads SYDVKM. This CDR3 has 17 residues. The CDR3 nucleotides read TGTGCCAGCAGTCAACCTTTCTTGGATGAGCGCAATCAGCCCCAGCATTTT. Its translation: CASSQPFLDERNQPQHF.

The rearrangement uses TRBV2 and TRBJ2-1, with TRBD2 as a possible D gene (6 bases). Trimming removed 4 bases at V and 5 bases at J, with 18 bases between. Germline CDR1 is SNHLY and CDR2 is FYNNEI. The CDR3 is made up of 16 amino acids. CDR3 DNA: TGTGCCAGCAGTGCTAAGGGGCTAGCGCTAAACAATGAGCAGTTCTTC. Its translation is CASSAKGLALNNEQFF.

The chain links TRBV24-1 to TRBJ2-3; TRBD2 is a possible D gene (5 bases). The CDR3 consists of 19 residues. Between the trimmed V and J ends, which lost 4 bases and 4 bases, there was a span of 26 bases. The germline gives CDR1 KGHDR, CDR2 SFDVKD. The CDR3 coding sequence is TGTGCCACCAGTGAGAATCCGGGATTAACTTGGTTGGAGGCAGATACGCAGTATTTT. It codes for CATSENPGLTWLEADTQYF.

Comment on this clonotype: This sequence may be a read error, since a much larger clone differs from it by one base. The chain uses TRBV4-1 and TRBJ1-1; TRBD1 is a possible D gene (5 bases). CDR3 size: 14 residues. Germline V gives CDR1 MGHRA, CDR2 YSYEKL. The DNA of the CDR3 is TGCGCCAGCCTATCCGGGACGACGAACACTGGAGCTTTCTTT. This sequence encodes CASLSGTTNTGAFF.

This clonotype was seen repeatedly, ten times or more. This rearrangement joins TRBV3-1 to TRBJ2-7, with 8 bases lining up with TRBD2. From germline, CDR1 is LGHDT and CDR2 YNNKEL (reference sequence). The V segment lost 0 bases and the J segment 4 bases; nucleotides outside the gene matches: 8. The CDR3 spans 16 residues. The DNA for the CDR3 is TGTGCCAGCAGCCAAGAAGAAGCGGGAGTTGGGTACGAGCAGTACTTC. Its protein product is CASSQEEAGVGYEQYF.

The table lists this clonotype with many counts. The chain joins TRBV24-1 to TRBJ2-7; the D gene is possibly TRBD1 (6 bases). Germline CDR1 and CDR2: KGHDR and SFDVKD. CDR3 length equals 14 residues. V shed 3 bases and J shed 5 bases, with 13 bases lying between them. CDR3: CATSDPTGSDEQYF. Written as DNA, the CDR3 is TGTGCCACCAGTGATCCAACAGGGTCGGACGAGCAGTACTTC.

On this clonotype: Just one base apart from a much larger clone, this may be a read error. The V gene is TRBV6-5, the J gene TRBJ1-1; TRBD1 agrees at 7 bases. The CDR3 is made up of 18 amino acids. The germline V gene has CDR1 MNHEY and CDR2 SVGAGI. CDR3 bases: TGTGACAGCAGTTACTCGAGAGGTGCCGGGACAGTTAACACTGAAGCTTTCTTT. Amino acid sequence: CDSSYSRGAGTVNTEAFF.

This clonotype was recorded a few times. This rearrangement joins TRBV30 to TRBJ2-7; TRBD1 matches at 8 bases. The V segment lost 3 bases and the J segment 3 bases; nucleotides outside the gene matches: 7. There are 14 residues in the CDR3. Germline V gene data show CDR1 as GTSNPN and CDR2 as SVGIG (reference sequence). In DNA, the CDR3 is TGTGCCTGGAGCCCAGGGGGCACCGGCTACGAGCAGTACTTC. As protein: CAWSPGGTGYEQYF.

This clonotype occurred many times. The chain employs TRBV5-1 and TRBJ2-2; 12 bases are shared with TRBD2. The J segment lost 7 bases and the V segment lost 4 bases, leaving 20 bases of the junction unmatched. The CDR3 runs 20 residues. Germline-derived CDR1 and CDR2 are SGHRS and YFSETQ. The CDR3 nucleotides read TGCGCCAGCAGCCATAGGAGAGGACTAGCGGGATTATTTGCCATCGGGGAGCTGTTTTTT. Protein sequence: CASSHRRGLAGLFAIGELFF.

This clonotype was seen only a few times. The gene calls are TRBV30 and TRBJ2-5; D uncertain. V gave up 0 bases and J gave up 7 bases, with 12 bases separating them. The CDR3 loop spans 13 amino acids. From germline, CDR1 is GTSNPN and CDR2 SVGIG (reference sequence). This CDR3 is CAWSVLYIRTQYF. The CDR3 DNA reads as TGTGCCTGGAGTGTCCTTTATATAAGGACCCAGTACTTC.

The CDR3 spells CASSQENRGGNQPQHF. The CDR3 coding sequence is TGCGCCAGCAGCCAGGAAAACAGGGGAGGCAATCAGCCCCAGCATTTT. The chain links TRBV4-1 to TRBJ1-5, with 7 bases identical to TRBD1. The V segment lost 3 bases and the J segment 2 bases; nucleotides outside the gene matches: 7. Germline V CDR1 and CDR2: MGHRA, YSYEKL. CDR3 length: 16 amino acids.